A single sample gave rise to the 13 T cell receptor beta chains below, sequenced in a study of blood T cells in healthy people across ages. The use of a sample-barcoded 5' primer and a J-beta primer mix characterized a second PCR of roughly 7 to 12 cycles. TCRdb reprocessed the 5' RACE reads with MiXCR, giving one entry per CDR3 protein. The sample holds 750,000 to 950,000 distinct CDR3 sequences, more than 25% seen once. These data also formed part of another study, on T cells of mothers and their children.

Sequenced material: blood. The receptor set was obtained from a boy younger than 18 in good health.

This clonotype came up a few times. CDR3 DNA sequence: TGTGCCAGCACCCCGAGGCGGACCGGGGAGCTGTTTTTT. Encoded protein: CASTPRRTGELFF. V and J are TRBV12-3 or TRBV12-4 and TRBJ2-2; D gene uncertain. V was trimmed by 7 bases and J by 5 bases, leaving 11 bases between them. The CDR3 loop spans 13 amino acids.

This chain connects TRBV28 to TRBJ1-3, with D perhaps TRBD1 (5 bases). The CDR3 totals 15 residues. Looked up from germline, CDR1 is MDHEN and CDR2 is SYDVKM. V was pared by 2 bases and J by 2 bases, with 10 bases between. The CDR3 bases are TGTGCCAGCAGTTTAAGGGGAGCCACTGGAAACACCATATATTTT. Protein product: CASSLRGATGNTIYF.

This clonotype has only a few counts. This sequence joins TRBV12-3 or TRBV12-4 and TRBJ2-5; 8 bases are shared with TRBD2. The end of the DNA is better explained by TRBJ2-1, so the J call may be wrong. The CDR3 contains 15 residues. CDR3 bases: TGTGCCAGCAGCCAAGGGACTAGAAGTGCATGGGAGCAGTTCTTC. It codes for CASSQGTRSAWEQFF.

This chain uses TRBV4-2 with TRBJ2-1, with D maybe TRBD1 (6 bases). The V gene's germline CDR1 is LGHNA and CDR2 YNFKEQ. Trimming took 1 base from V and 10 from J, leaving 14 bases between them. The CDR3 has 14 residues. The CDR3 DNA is TGTGCCAGCAGCCAAGGGTCAGGCCAGGGGGAGCAGTTCTTC. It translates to CASSQGSGQGEQFF.

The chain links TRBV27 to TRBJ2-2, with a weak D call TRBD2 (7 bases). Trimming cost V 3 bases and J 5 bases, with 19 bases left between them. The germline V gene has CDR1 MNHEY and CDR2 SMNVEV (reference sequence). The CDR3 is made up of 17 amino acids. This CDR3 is CASSFRGARLRTGELFF. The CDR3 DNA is TGTGCCAGCAGTTTCCGGGGGGCGCGTTTGAGGACCGGGGAGCTGTTTTTT.

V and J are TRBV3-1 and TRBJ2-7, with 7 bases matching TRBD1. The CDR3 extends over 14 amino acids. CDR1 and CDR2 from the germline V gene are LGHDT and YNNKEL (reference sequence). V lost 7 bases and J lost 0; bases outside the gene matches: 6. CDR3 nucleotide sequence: TGTGCCAGCAATTCGGGACAGAGCTCCTACGAGCAGTACTTC. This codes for CASNSGQSSYEQYF.

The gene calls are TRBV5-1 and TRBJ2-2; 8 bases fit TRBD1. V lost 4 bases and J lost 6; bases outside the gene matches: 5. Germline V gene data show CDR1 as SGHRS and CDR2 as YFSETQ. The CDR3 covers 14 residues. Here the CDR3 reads CASSGPGQAGELFF. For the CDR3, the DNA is TGCGCCAGCAGCGGTCCGGGACAGGCCGGGGAGCTGTTTTTT.

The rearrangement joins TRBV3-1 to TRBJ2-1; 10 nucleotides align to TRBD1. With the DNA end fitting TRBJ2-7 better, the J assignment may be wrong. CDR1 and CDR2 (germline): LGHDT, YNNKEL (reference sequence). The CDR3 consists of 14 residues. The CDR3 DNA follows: TGTGCCAGCAGCCAGGGGACAGGGGACCGCGAGCAGTACTTC. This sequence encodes CASSQGTGDREQYF.

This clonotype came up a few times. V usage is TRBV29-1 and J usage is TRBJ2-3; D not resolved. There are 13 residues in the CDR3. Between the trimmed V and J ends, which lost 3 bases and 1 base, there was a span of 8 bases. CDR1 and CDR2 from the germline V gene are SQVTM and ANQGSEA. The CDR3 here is CSVDAQRTDTQYF. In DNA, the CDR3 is TGCAGCGTTGATGCCCAGCGCACAGATACGCAGTATTTT.

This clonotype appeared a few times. CDR3 DNA sequence: TGCGCCAGCAGCACCTCGGGAGGCCTCTCTGGGGCCAACGTCCTGACTTTC. This gives the protein CASSTSGGLSGANVLTF. J is TRBJ2-6 and V is TRBV5-1; TRBD2 agrees at 7 bases. Per germline, CDR1 SGHRS and CDR2 YFSETQ. With V trimmed by 4 bases and J by 0 bases, 7 bases remained unmatched. The CDR3 is 17 residues long.

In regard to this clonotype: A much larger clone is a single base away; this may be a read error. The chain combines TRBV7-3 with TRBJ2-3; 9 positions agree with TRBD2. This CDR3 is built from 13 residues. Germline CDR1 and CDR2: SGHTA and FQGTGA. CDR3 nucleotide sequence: TGTACCAGCAAGGCGGGGGGGGCAGATACGCAGTATTTT. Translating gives CTSKAGGADTQYF.

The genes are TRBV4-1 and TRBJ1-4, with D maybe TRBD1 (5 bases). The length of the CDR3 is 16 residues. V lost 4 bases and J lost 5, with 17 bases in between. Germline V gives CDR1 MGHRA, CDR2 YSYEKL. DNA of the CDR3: TGCGCCAGCAGCCTCTTCGGGACGGACAAGAATGAAAAACTGTTTTTT. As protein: CASSLFGTDKNEKLFF.

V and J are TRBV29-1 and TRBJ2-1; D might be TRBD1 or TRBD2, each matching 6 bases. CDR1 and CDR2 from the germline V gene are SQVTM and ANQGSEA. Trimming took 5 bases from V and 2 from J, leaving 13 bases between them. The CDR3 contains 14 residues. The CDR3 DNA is TGCAGCGTTCGTCGGGGGCAAGCCTACAATGAGCAGTTCTTC. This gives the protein CSVRRGQAYNEQFF.